A few counts support the clone carrying this T cell receptor beta chain. What it recognizes is unknown. Germline V gene data show CDR1 as WSHSY and CDR2 as SAAADI. The CDR3 length is 14 residues. V gave up 1 base and J gave up 1 base, with 8 bases separating them. Assay used: immunoSEQ multiplex PCR; TCRdb lists only in-frame clones, some missing. The sample has around 30,000 clones; about 69% are singletons. The data derive from a study of radiotherapy plus CTLA-4 blockade in lung cancer. Study-wide results and caveats: Interferon-beta and early blood T cell clone dynamics reportedly predicted response best. An expansion of tumor-derived TCR clones occurred in blood after radiotherapy plus ipilimumab.

CTLA-4 blockade using ipilimumab, together with focal radiation, was received by patients with chemo-refractory metastatic non-small-cell lung cancer. This clonotype was sampled from a human donor with non-small cell lung cancer that progressed on radiotherapy plus ipilimumab. Sequenced here: peripheral blood, sampled from a patient treated with radiotherapy plus ipilimumab. V gene TRBV10-2 combines with J gene TRBJ2-7; D is uncertain. CDR3: CASSEYGNSYEQYF. For the CDR3, the DNA is TGCGCCAGCAGTGAGTACGGAAATTCCTACGAGCAGTACTTC.